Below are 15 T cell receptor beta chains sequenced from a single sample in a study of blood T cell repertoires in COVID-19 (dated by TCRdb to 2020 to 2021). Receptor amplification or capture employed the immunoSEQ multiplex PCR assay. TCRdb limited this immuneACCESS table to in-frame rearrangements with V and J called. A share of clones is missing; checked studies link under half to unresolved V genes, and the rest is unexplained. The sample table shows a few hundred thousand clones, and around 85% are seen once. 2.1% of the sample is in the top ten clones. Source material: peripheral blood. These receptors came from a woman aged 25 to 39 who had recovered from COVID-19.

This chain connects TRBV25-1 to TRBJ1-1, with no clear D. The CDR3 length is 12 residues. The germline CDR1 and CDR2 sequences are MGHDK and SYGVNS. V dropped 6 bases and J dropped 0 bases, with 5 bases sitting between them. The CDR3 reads CASRHLNTEAFF. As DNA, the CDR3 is TGTGCCAGCAGACACCTGAACACTGAAGCTTTCTTT.

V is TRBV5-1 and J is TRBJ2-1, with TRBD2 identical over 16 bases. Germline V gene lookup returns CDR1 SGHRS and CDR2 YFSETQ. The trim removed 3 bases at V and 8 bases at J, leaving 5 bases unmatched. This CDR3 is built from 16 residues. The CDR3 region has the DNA TGCGCCAGCAGCTGGGGGACTAGCGGGAGGGGCTATGAGCAGTTCTTC. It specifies CASSWGTSGRGYEQFF.

Here the CDR3 DNA reads TGTGCCAGCAGTCGGGGGTCAGCGGGAGCCGGCACCGGGGAGCTGTTTTTT. Protein: CASSRGSAGAGTGELFF. The chain recombines TRBV6-2 or TRBV6-3 with TRBJ2-2, with 8 bases lining up with TRBD2. V shed 5 bases and J 4 bases; nucleotides not matched to a gene: 12. The CDR3 consists of 17 residues. Germline V gene sequence: CDR1 MNHEY, CDR2 SVGEGT.

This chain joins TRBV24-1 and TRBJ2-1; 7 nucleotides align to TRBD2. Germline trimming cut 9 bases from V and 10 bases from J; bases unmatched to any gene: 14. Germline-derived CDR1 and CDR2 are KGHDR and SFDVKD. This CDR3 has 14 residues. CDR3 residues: CATSEASGIEEQFF. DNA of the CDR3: TGTGCCACCTCCGAGGCTAGCGGTATTGAGGAGCAGTTCTTC.

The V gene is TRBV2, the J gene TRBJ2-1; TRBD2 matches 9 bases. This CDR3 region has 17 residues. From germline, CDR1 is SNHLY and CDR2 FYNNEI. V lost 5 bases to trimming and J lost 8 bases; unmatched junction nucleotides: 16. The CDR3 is CASSPNRGGRAGDEQFF. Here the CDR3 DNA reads TGTGCCAGCAGTCCAAACAGGGGCGGGAGGGCCGGCGATGAGCAGTTCTTC.

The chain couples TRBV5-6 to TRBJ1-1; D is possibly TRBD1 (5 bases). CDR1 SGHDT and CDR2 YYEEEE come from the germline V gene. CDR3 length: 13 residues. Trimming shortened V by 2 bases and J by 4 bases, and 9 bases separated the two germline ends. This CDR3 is CASSFGGGTEAFF. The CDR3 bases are TGTGCCAGCAGCTTTGGGGGGGGCACTGAAGCTTTCTTT.

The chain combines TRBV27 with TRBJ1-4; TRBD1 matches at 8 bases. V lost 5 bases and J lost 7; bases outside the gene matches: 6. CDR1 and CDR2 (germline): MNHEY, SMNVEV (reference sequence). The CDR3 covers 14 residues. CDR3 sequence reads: CASSPQGAGEKLFF. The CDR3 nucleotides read TGTGCCAGCAGTCCTCAGGGGGCTGGTGAAAAACTGTTTTTT.

DNA for the CDR3: TGTGCCAGCAGCTTAATACACGGGGATAGCAATCAGCCCCAGCATTTT. The encoded protein is CASSLIHGDSNQPQHF. V is TRBV7-9 and J is TRBJ1-5, with no clear D. This CDR3 contains 16 residues. Germline loops: CDR1 SEHNR, CDR2 FQNEAQ (reference sequence). V lost 2 bases and J lost 0, with 11 bases in between.

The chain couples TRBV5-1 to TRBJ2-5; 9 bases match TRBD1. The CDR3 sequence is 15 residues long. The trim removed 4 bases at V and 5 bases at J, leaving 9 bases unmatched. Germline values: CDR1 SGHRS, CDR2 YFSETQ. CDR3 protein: CASSTDRGNRETQYF. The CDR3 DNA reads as TGCGCCAGCAGCACTGACAGGGGGAATAGGGAGACCCAGTACTTC.

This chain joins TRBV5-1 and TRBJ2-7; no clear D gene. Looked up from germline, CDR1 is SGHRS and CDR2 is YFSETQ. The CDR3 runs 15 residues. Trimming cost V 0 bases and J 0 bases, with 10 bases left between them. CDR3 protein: CASSLEYSSSYEQYF. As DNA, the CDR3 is TGCGCCAGCAGCTTGGAATACTCGAGCTCCTACGAGCAGTACTTC.

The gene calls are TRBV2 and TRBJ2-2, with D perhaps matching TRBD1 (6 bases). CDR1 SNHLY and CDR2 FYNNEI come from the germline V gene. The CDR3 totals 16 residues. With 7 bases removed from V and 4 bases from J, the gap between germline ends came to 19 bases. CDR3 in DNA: TGTGCCAGCAACCCCCGCGAGGGGGACGGCACCGGGGAGCTGTTTTTT. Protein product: CASNPREGDGTGELFF.

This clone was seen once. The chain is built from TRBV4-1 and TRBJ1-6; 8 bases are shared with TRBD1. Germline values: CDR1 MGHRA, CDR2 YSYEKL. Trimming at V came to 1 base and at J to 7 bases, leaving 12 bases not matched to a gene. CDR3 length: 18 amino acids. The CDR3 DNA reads TGCGCCAGCAGCCAAGGGTTTGTGAGGACAGGGCCAAATTCACCCCTCCACTTT. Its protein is CASSQGFVRTGPNSPLHF.

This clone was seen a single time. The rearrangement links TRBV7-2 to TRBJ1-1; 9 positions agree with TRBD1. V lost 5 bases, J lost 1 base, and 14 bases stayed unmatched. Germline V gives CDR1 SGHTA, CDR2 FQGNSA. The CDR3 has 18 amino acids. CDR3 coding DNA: TGTGCCAGCAGCCCTTCACGTTACAGGGGGCTGGGGAACACTGAAGCTTTCTTT. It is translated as CASSPSRYRGLGNTEAFF.

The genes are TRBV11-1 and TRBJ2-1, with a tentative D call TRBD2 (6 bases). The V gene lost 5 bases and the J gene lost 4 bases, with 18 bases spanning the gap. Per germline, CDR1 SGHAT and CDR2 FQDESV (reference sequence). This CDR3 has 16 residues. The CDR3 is CASSLREGSGYNEQFF. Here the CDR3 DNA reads TGTGCCAGCAGCCTCCGCGAGGGTAGCGGATACAATGAGCAGTTCTTC.

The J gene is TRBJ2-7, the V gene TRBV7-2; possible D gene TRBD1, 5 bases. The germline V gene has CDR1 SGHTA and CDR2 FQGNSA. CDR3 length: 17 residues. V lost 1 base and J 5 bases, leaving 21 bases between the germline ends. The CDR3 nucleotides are TGTGCCAGCAGCTTAGTCTATGGGGCCCAGTGGTTCAACGAGCAGTACTTC. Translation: CASSLVYGAQWFNEQYF.